This T cell receptor beta chain was sequenced during a study of lymphopenia after photon versus proton radiotherapy. The study's findings and limits: Relative stability marked proton patients; photon patients lost diversity and naive cells. Authors raise, but do not show, better survival with proton therapy. Larger post-nadir TCR diversity loss correlated inversely with survival in deceased patients. Post-nadir diversity loss with photons came from oligoclonal expansion, particularly CD8+ Temra cells.

Of note for this clone: What it recognizes is unknown.

CDR1 is SGHTA, CDR2 FQGNSA, per germline. The CDR3 loop spans 15 amino acids. V lost 3 bases, J lost 0 bases, and 12 bases lay in between. Assay: immunoSEQ multiplex PCR; the TCRdb copy retains only in-frame clones and omits some. This sample yields about 37,000 clones, of which under 90% are seen a single time; approximately 2.9% belongs to the top ten. J is TRBJ2-7 and V is TRBV7-2; D is perhaps TRBD1 (5 bases). Sequenced here: peripheral blood, sampled from a patient treated with photon-based radiotherapy. This clonotype was sampled from a man in his fifties or sixties with gastric cancer. The CDR3 DNA sequence: TGTGCCAGCAGCTTTCAGGGTCAGAGCTCCTACGAGCAGTACTTC. Translated: CASSFQGQSSYEQYF. The full variable domain, with the rest looked up from reference TRBV7-2 and TRBJ2-7, is GAGVSQSPSNKVTEKGKDVELRCDPISGHTALYWYRQSLGQGLEFLIYFQGNSAPDKSGLPSDRFSAERTGGSVSTLTIQRTQQEDSAVYLCASSFQGQSSYEQYFGPGTRLTVT.